In its sample, the clone carrying this T cell receptor beta chain was seen many times. Antigen specificity is unknown. The data derive from a study of T-cell reconstitution after alpha-beta-depleted transplantation in children. Study-wide results and caveats: At around two months after transplant, the alpha-beta T cells were reportedly derived from several hundred expanded clones that came from non-depleted graft cells.

Library preparation (for TCRbeta) was performed with unique molecular identifiers. TCRdb fed the PCR reads into MiXCR, producing one record per CDR3 protein. The table lists about 27,000 distinct CDR3 sequences, about 6.2% of them singletons, with roughly 7% in the top ten. The V segment lost 6 bases and the J segment 5 bases; nucleotides outside the gene matches: 10. The CDR3 has 16 amino acids. The chain has TRBV12-3 or TRBV12-4 and TRBJ2-5; 12 bases agree with TRBD1. Sequencing was performed on PBMCs, mostly from graft donor cells, taken 180 days after TCRalphabeta/CD19-depleted stem cell transplant. The clonotype comes from a male patient between 5 and 17 years old who had a stem cell transplant for acute myeloid leukemia, so the T cells may come from the graft donor. This CDR3 reads CASSLTGTGGRETQYF. CDR3 nucleotide sequence: TGTGCCAGCAGCCTGACCGGGACAGGGGGCCGGGAGACCCAGTACTTC.